This TCR beta chain came from a study of T cells in Graves' hyperthyroidism and ophthalmopathy. This clonotype showed up many times. Its antigen is unidentified. Study-wide results and limits: The model made its ophthalmopathy prediction, and onset followed a median about 6.8 months later.

V was clipped by 2 bases and J by 1 base, with 11 bases between them. CDR1 is SGDLS and CDR2 is YYNGEE in the germline V gene. The CDR3 has 15 amino acids. It was RNA transcripts that yielded the amplified TCR beta CDR3 regions. Initially, a first-round RT-PCR of the TCR CDR3 employed the HTBI primer set. TCRdb reprocessed the multiplex PCR reads via MiXCR and lists one record per CDR3 protein. The sample holds hundreds of thousands of distinct CDR3 sequences, 11% to 15% seen once. Investigators excluded patients with uncontrolled infection, other autoimmune disease, pregnancy or lactation. Each 10 ml fresh peripheral blood draw supplied the PBMCs.

This rearrangement joins TRBV9 to TRBJ2-3; a weak D match, TRBD2 (5 bases). The material sequenced was blood. The receptor was derived from a woman aged 18-29 years with Graves' hyperthyroidism. DNA of the CDR3: TGTGCCAGCAGCGTGGAGGCGGTTGGCACAGATACGCAGTATTTT. It is translated as CASSVEAVGTDTQYF.